Below are 27 T cell receptor beta chains sequenced from a single sample in a study of cytomegalovirus exposure and HLA in healthy donors. Both 60 Vbeta primers and 13 Jbeta primers went into the PCR. Some clones are missing from TCRdb's copy, which holds only in-frame ones; the method was immunoSEQ multiplex PCR. This sample carries around 110,000 clones, 55% to 65% of them seen once, and the ten largest clones take less than 9.5%. The sequenced sample was PBMCs. Receptors were obtained from a woman aged 35 to 49 in good health and CMV-seropositive.

The V gene is TRBV11-2, the J gene TRBJ2-1; 11 bases are a match to TRBD2. The CDR3 spans 15 residues. V trimming: 5 bases; J trimming: 6 bases; junction bases outside the gene matches: 6. Germline loops: CDR1 SGHAT, CDR2 FQNNGV. DNA of the CDR3: TGTGCCAGCAGCCCGGCCGGACTAGCGGGCAATGAGCAGTTCTTC. Protein sequence: CASSPAGLAGNEQFF.

This clone has just one count. This chain connects TRBV7-9 to TRBJ2-7; D possibly corresponds to TRBD1 (8 bases). The V end was cut by 3 bases, the J end by 3 bases, with 15 bases between. CDR1 and CDR2 (germline): SEHNR, FQNEAQ (reference sequence). This CDR3 is 15 amino acids long. CDR3 in DNA: TGTGCCAGCAGCTTGAAGACAGGGGACTACTACGAGCAGTACTTC. Its translation is CASSLKTGDYYEQYF. Variable domain in full (rest from reference TRBV7-9 and TRBJ2-7): DTGVSQNPRHKITKRGQNVTFRCDPISEHNRLYWYRQTLGQGPEFLTYFQNEAQLEKSRLLSDRFSAERPKGSFSTLEIQRTEQGDSAMYLCASSLKTGDYYEQYFGPGTRLTVT.

The rearrangement links TRBV25-1 to TRBJ1-1; the match to TRBD1 covers 8 bases. V dropped 5 bases and J dropped 2; count of bases not matched to a gene: 4. This CDR3 comprises 14 residues. Germline lookup yields CDR1 MGHDK and CDR2 SYGVNS. In DNA, the CDR3 is TGTGCCAGCAGTCGGACAGGGTTTAACACTGAAGCTTTCTTT. The encoded protein is CASSRTGFNTEAFF.

There are a few counts of this clone. This sequence joins TRBV5-8 and TRBJ2-7; D is ambiguous. The CDR3 covers 14 residues. Trimming stripped 4 bases from V and 2 bases from J, with 13 bases between. Germline V gives CDR1 SGHTS, CDR2 YDEGEE. CDR3 nucleotide sequence: TGTGCCAGCAGCGGCTGGCTGCAAACCTACGAGCAGTACTTC. Encoded protein: CASSGWLQTYEQYF. Based on the CDR3 plus reference TRBV5-8 and TRBJ2-7, the full variable domain is EAGVTQSPTHLIKTRGQQATLRCSPISGHTSVYWYQQALGLGLQFLLWYDEGEERNRGNFPPRFSGRQFPNYSSELNVNALELEDSALYLCASSGWLQTYEQYFGPGTRLTVT.

The chain links TRBV29-1 to TRBJ1-4, with D possibly matching TRBD1 (5 bases). There are 15 residues in the CDR3. Germline V gene sequence: CDR1 SQVTM, CDR2 ANQGSEA. Trimming pared 6 bases from V and 10 bases from J, leaving 24 bases between. CDR3 sequence (DNA): TGCAGCGTCTCCTGGGGGGGAGGGCAGAGAGGAAAACTGTTTTTT. The encoded protein is CSVSWGGGQRGKLFF.

The rearrangement uses TRBV19 and TRBJ1-1; D is unclear. Germline loops: CDR1 LNHDA, CDR2 SQIVND (reference sequence). This CDR3 region has 14 residues. Trimming cost V 4 bases and J 4 bases, with 13 bases left between them. Here the CDR3 reads CASSSLSRGTEAFF. CDR3 nucleotides: TGTGCCAGTAGTAGCCTATCGCGAGGCACTGAAGCTTTCTTT. The whole variable domain, remainder taken from reference TRBV19 and TRBJ1-1, is DGGITQSPKYLFRKEGQNVTLSCEQNLNHDAMYWYRQDPGQGLRLIYYSQIVNDFQKGDIAEGYSVSREKKESFPLTVTSAQKNPTAFYLCASSSLSRGTEAFFGQGTRLTVV.

In this sample, this clone turned up a few times. The CDR3 nucleotides read TGTGCCAGCAGTTTGGTACAGGGATCCTACGAGCAGTACTTC. Translated, it gives CASSLVQGSYEQYF. V gene TRBV27 combines with J gene TRBJ2-7, with D tentatively TRBD1 (6 bases). V was shortened by 3 bases and J by 1 base, with 10 bases between the two germline ends. Germline V gives CDR1 MNHEY, CDR2 SMNVEV (reference sequence). The CDR3 length is 14 residues.

The CDR3 DNA reads as TGTGCCAGCAGCTTAACTATCCAAGAGACCCAGTACTTC. Translating it yields CASSLTIQETQYF. The gene calls are TRBV7-9 and TRBJ2-5; the D is unclear. V lost 2 bases, J lost 1 base, and 5 bases lay in between. CDR1 and CDR2 from the germline V gene are SEHNR and FQNEAQ (reference sequence). The CDR3 has 13 amino acids.

The chain links TRBV14 to TRBJ2-1, with D perhaps matching TRBD1 (5 bases). Germline V gives CDR1 SGHDN, CDR2 FVKESK. CDR3 length equals 13 residues. V was cut by 0 bases and J by 10 bases, with 10 bases left in between. The CDR3 coding sequence is TGTGCCAGCAGCCAAGATCTCAGGGTCGAGCAGTTCTTC. The encoded protein is CASSQDLRVEQFF.

The genes are TRBV5-1 and TRBJ2-6; the D gene is possibly TRBD2 (5 bases). Trimming cost V 4 bases and J 14 bases, with 16 bases left between them. CDR3 length: 13 amino acids. The germline V gene encodes CDR1 SGHRS and CDR2 YFSETQ. The chain's CDR3 is CASSPGPSSILTF. In DNA form, the CDR3 reads TGCGCCAGCAGCCCCGGGCCTTCTAGCATCCTGACTTTC.

This clone was observed a few times. The rearrangement links TRBV19 to TRBJ2-3; 7 bases align to TRBD2. The germline CDR1 and CDR2 sequences are LNHDA and SQIVND (reference sequence). The CDR3 has 16 residues. The J segment lost 0 bases and the V segment lost 7 bases, leaving 10 bases of the junction unmatched. In nucleotides, the CDR3 is TGTGCCAGTAAAGTTAGCGGGTCCTCAAGCACAGATACGCAGTATTTT. Amino acids: CASKVSGSSSTDTQYF.

This sequence joins TRBV7-9 and TRBJ2-7, with TRBD1 matching 10 bases. This CDR3 contains 16 residues. The ends lost 5 bases at V and 2 bases at J; junction bases unmatched: 9. Germline CDR1 is SEHNR and CDR2 is FQNEAQ (reference sequence). CDR3 region: CASSPGGGTGAYEQYF. CDR3 DNA sequence: TGTGCCAGCAGCCCCGGGGGGGGGACAGGGGCCTACGAGCAGTACTTC.

The chain employs TRBV29-1 and TRBJ2-2; 10 bases map to TRBD2. After removal of 3 bases from V and 6 bases from J, the junction contained 10 bases not matched to a gene. The CDR3 is 16 amino acids. The germline V gene encodes CDR1 SQVTM and CDR2 ANQGSEA. CDR3 sequence (DNA): TGCAGCGTTGAGACGAGGCTAGCGGGAGCCGCCGGGGAGCTGTTTTTT. Protein: CSVETRLAGAAGELFF.

The gene calls are TRBV27 and TRBJ1-1; D is possibly TRBD1 (5 bases). The germline V and J ends were trimmed by 5 bases and 6 bases, with 16 bases remaining between them. This CDR3 is 14 amino acids long. Germline V lookup: CDR1 MNHEY, CDR2 SMNVEV (reference sequence). CDR3 in DNA: TGTGCCAGCAGTACATCCCCTTGGGGGGCTGAAGCTTTCTTT. Translation gives CASSTSPWGAEAFF.

This rearrangement joins TRBV28 to TRBJ1-4; the D gene is possibly TRBD1 (6 bases). V lost 5 bases and J 0 bases, leaving 10 bases between the germline ends. From germline, CDR1 is MDHEN and CDR2 SYDVKM. The CDR3 has 15 amino acids. The CDR3 spells CASSPRQATNEKLFF. The CDR3 DNA reads TGTGCCAGCAGTCCGCGACAGGCAACTAATGAAAAACTGTTTTTT. Based on the CDR3 plus reference TRBV28 and TRBJ1-4, the full variable domain is DVKVTQSSRYLVKRTGEKVFLECVQDMDHENMFWYRQDPGLGLRLIYFSYDVKMKEKGDIPEGYSVSREKKERFSLILESASTNQTSMYLCASSPRQATNEKLFFGSGTQLSVL.

The CDR3 sequence: CASSRSQGYTF. DNA of the CDR3: TGTGCCAGCAGCCGATCGCAGGGCTACACCTTC. The chain employs TRBV7-2 and TRBJ1-2, with unresolved D. The CDR3 length is 11 residues. V lost 5 bases and J lost 8, with 9 bases in between. CDR1 and CDR2 (germline): SGHTA, FQGNSA.

The genes are TRBV6-1 and TRBJ2-3; D is uncertain. The V gene lost 4 bases and the J gene lost 4 bases, with 6 bases spanning the gap. CDR1 is MNHNS, CDR2 SASEGT, per germline. The CDR3 runs 12 residues. The CDR3 loop is CASSGTADTQYF. The CDR3 DNA sequence: TGTGCCAGCAGTGGAACAGCAGATACGCAGTATTTT.

J is TRBJ2-1 and V is TRBV7-9; TRBD1 matches at 8 bases. The V and J ends lost 6 bases and 1 base, in that order; junction bases with no gene match: 11. This CDR3 contains 17 residues. The germline V gene encodes CDR1 SEHNR and CDR2 FQNEAQ (reference sequence). In nucleotides, the CDR3 is TGTGCCAGCAGTATACCCCAGGGGGCGAAATCCTACAATGAGCAGTTCTTC. Translation gives CASSIPQGAKSYNEQFF.

The gene calls are TRBV28 and TRBJ1-5, with TRBD1 matching 7 bases. This CDR3 has 15 residues. V dropped 2 bases and J dropped 2; count of bases not matched to a gene: 3. Germline-derived CDR1 and CDR2 are MDHEN and SYDVKM. Here the CDR3 reads CASSLRGLGNQPQHF. The CDR3 DNA sequence: TGTGCCAGCAGTTTAAGGGGGCTCGGCAATCAGCCCCAGCATTTT.

This clone has more than one count but fewer than ten. This rearrangement joins TRBV4-1 to TRBJ1-2; D perhaps matches TRBD1 (5 bases). The CDR3 consists of 15 residues. Between the trimmed V and J ends, which lost 2 bases and 6 bases, there was a span of 16 bases. Germline V CDR1 and CDR2: MGHRA, YSYEKL. CDR3 loop: CASSQRGGLNDGYTF. CDR3 DNA sequence: TGCGCCAGCAGCCAAAGGGGAGGACTGAACGATGGCTACACCTTC.

This clone occurred once. This chain uses TRBV27 with TRBJ1-5; TRBD1 aligns across 10 bases. Trimming cost V 6 bases and J 0 bases; bases outside gene matches: 8. The germline CDR1 and CDR2 sequences are MNHEY and SMNVEV (reference sequence). This CDR3 spans 17 amino acids. CDR3 nucleotide sequence: TGTGCCAGCAGCACCGGGACAGGGGTTTATAGCAATCAGCCCCAGCATTTT. As protein: CASSTGTGVYSNQPQHF.

The rearrangement uses TRBV28 and TRBJ2-2; TRBD1 agrees at 10 bases. The junction had 0 bases not matched to a gene; V was cut back by 8 bases and J by 3 bases. There are 13 residues in the CDR3. Germline V gene lookup returns CDR1 MDHEN and CDR2 SYDVKM. The CDR3 protein is CASDRGHTGELFF. For the CDR3, the DNA is TGTGCCAGCGACAGGGGGCACACCGGGGAGCTGTTTTTT.

The chain links TRBV11-2 to TRBJ2-7; maybe TRBD2 (6 bases). This CDR3 spans 14 amino acids. Deletions cut 1 base from V and 3 bases from J, with 10 bases between. CDR1 and CDR2 from the germline V gene are SGHAT and FQNNGV. Written as DNA, the CDR3 is TGTGCCAGCAGCTTAGGTGGAGGGAACTACGAGCAGTACTTC. Protein sequence: CASSLGGGNYEQYF.

The chain uses TRBV6-1 and TRBJ2-7; TRBD2 is a possible D gene (5 bases). Trimming left V 5 bases short and J 0 bases short, with 14 bases between. CDR3 length: 15 residues. The germline V gene has CDR1 MNHNS and CDR2 SASEGT. CDR3 sequence (DNA): TGTGCCAGCAGTTTCGCGGGCCGAGACTCCTACGAGCAGTACTTC. Its protein is CASSFAGRDSYEQYF.

The chain has TRBV28 and TRBJ2-7; 8 positions agree with TRBD1. The CDR3 runs 14 residues. The V and J ends lost 4 bases and 2 bases, in that order; junction bases with no gene match: 4. Germline loops: CDR1 MDHEN, CDR2 SYDVKM. The CDR3 loop is CASSSTDRAYEQYF. The CDR3 nucleotides are TGTGCCAGCAGTTCCACGGACAGGGCCTACGAGCAGTACTTC.

The chain links TRBV19 to TRBJ1-5; D gene ambiguous. Germline V CDR1 and CDR2: LNHDA, SQIVND (reference sequence). The CDR3 is 15 residues long. Between the trimmed V and J ends, which lost 8 bases and 2 bases, there was a span of 16 bases. The chain's CDR3 is CASHQRGGGNQPQHF. The CDR3 DNA reads as TGTGCCAGTCATCAACGGGGAGGTGGCAATCAGCCCCAGCATTTT.

The chain combines TRBV7-8 with TRBJ1-2; 9 bases are a match to TRBD1. The germline V gene has CDR1 SGHVS and CDR2 FQNEAQ. This CDR3 has 16 amino acids. Trimming took 4 bases from V and 4 from J; bases not matched to a gene: 10. The CDR3 DNA is TGTGCCAGCAGCTGGAAACCGGGACAGGGAACCTATGGCTACACCTTC. It encodes CASSWKPGQGTYGYTF.